This entry describes one T cell receptor beta chain. The antigen remains undetermined. A second roughly 7 to 11 cycle PCR used barcoded and J-beta primers. Via MiXCR, TCRdb re-called the 5' RACE reads, giving one row per CDR3 protein. Of 600,000 or so distinct CDR3 sequences listed, around a fifth were seen once; the top ten hold approximately 3.7%. The sample is drawn from a study of blood T cells in healthy people across ages. The study, taken as a whole, reports: PBMCs were not sorted, which prevented a conclusive comparison of naive versus antigen-experienced cells.

Trimming stripped 2 bases from V and 4 bases from J, with 8 bases between. The CDR3 spans 13 residues. Germline V gene data show CDR1 as SQVTM and CDR2 as ANQGSEA. This TCR came from a man between 65 and 85 years old in good health. The specimen sequenced was blood. The V gene is TRBV29-1, the J gene TRBJ2-2; D uncertain. The CDR3 DNA follows: TGCAGCGTTGAAACGGTTGGCACCGGGGAGCTGTTTTTT. Its translation: CSVETVGTGELFF.